This T cell receptor (beta chain) was captured by sequencing in a study of blood T cell repertoires in COVID-19. J lost 2 bases, V lost 4 bases, and 6 bases had no gene match. The CDR3 loop spans 15 amino acids. Germline assignment: CDR1 SGHRS and CDR2 YFSETQ. The method was immunoSEQ multiplex PCR; TCRdb's version includes in-frame clones alone and lacks a portion of them. The repertoire consists of around 280,000 clones, with 86% occurring once and the leading ten covering roughly 1.9%. The sample taken for sequencing was peripheral blood. This rearrangement joins TRBV5-1 to TRBJ2-5, with 9 bases aligning to TRBD2. The clonotype originates from a woman in her 30s who had recovered from COVID-19. CDR3: CASSELAGLQETQYF. DNA of the CDR3: TGCGCCAGCAGCGAGCTAGCGGGGCTTCAAGAGACCCAGTACTTC.